The 28 T cell receptor beta chains below come from one sample, sequenced in a study of T cell changes during pregnancy in multiple sclerosis (dated by TCRdb to the late 2010s). Receptor libraries were prepared by the immunoSEQ multiplex PCR assay. TCRdb took this table from immuneACCESS and kept in-frame rearrangements with V and J called. Such tables lack part of the clones; where checked against another copy, unresolved V genes explain under half of the gap, and the rest is unexplained. A total of over 45,000 clones appear in this sample, 92% of them only once. The top ten clones comprise about 3% of the sample. Sequenced material: peripheral blood, taken in the third trimester of pregnancy. The source is a female donor in good health, enrolled as a control in a pregnancy study.

This chain uses TRBV5-5 with TRBJ2-2; possibly TRBD1 for D (6 bases). This CDR3 comprises 16 residues. Germline-derived CDR1 and CDR2 are SGHKS and YYEKEE (reference sequence). With 2 bases removed from V and 7 bases from J, the gap between germline ends came to 18 bases. The CDR3 sequence is CASSFGRGVWGGELFF. For the CDR3, the DNA is TGTGCCAGCAGCTTTGGCAGGGGCGTATGGGGCGGGGAGCTGTTTTTT.

The chain links TRBV13 to TRBJ1-1; 7 nucleotides match TRBD1. CDR3 length: 14 residues. Trimming at V came to 2 bases and at J to 2 bases, leaving 2 bases not matched to a gene. From germline, CDR1 is PRHDT and CDR2 FYEKMQ (reference sequence). The CDR3 coding sequence is TGTGCCAGCAGCTTACACAGGGGTAACACTGAAGCTTTCTTT. Its translation: CASSLHRGNTEAFF.

The rearrangement joins TRBV7-3 to TRBJ2-5, with a tentative D call TRBD2 (6 bases). The ends were cut back, 5 bases at V and 1 base at J, with 14 bases in the middle. This CDR3 has 15 amino acids. CDR1 is SGHTA, CDR2 FQGTGA, per germline. CDR3 DNA sequence: TGTGCCAGCAGCCCCCAGGGACTGGCCCAAGAGACCCAGTACTTC. Amino acid sequence: CASSPQGLAQETQYF.

The J gene is TRBJ2-5, the V gene TRBV4-3; TRBD2 matches 8 bases. With 0 bases clipped from V and 0 bases from J, the junction kept 6 bases outside the gene matches. Germline lookup yields CDR1 LGHNA and CDR2 YSLEER. The CDR3 has 17 residues. The CDR3 DNA is TGCGCCAGCAGCCAAGAGCCTAGCGGGCCTCACCAAGAGACCCAGTACTTC. This gives the protein CASSQEPSGPHQETQYF.

This clone was recorded once. The chain has TRBV19 and TRBJ2-1; D is unclear. Germline values: CDR1 LNHDA, CDR2 SQIVND (reference sequence). Trimming left V 1 base short and J 4 bases short, with 11 bases between. The CDR3 loop spans 15 amino acids. The chain's CDR3 is CASSIGAVMYNEQFF. CDR3 DNA sequence: TGTGCCAGTAGTATAGGGGCAGTGATGTACAATGAGCAGTTCTTC.

The chain combines TRBV5-4 with TRBJ2-3; 9 bases are shared with TRBD2. The CDR3 loop spans 16 amino acids. J gave up 6 bases and V 4 bases, and 12 bases lay outside the gene matches. Germline assignment: CDR1 SGHNT and CDR2 YYREEE (reference sequence). The CDR3 region has the DNA TGTGCCAGCAGCACCCCAAGGGGGGCGGGAGGGGATACGCAGTATTTT. It is translated as CASSTPRGAGGDTQYF.

The gene calls are TRBV19 and TRBJ1-1; 7 bases agree with TRBD1. V was pared by 2 bases and J by 4 bases, with 4 bases of the junction left unmatched. Germline V lookup: CDR1 LNHDA, CDR2 SQIVND (reference sequence). The length of the CDR3 is 14 residues. CDR3 in amino acids: CASSIIDRVTEAFF. The CDR3 DNA is TGTGCCAGTAGTATAATTGACAGGGTCACTGAAGCTTTCTTT.

The chain couples TRBV19 to TRBJ1-3; maybe TRBD1 (5 bases). Germline loops: CDR1 LNHDA, CDR2 SQIVND (reference sequence). Between the trimmed V and J ends, which lost 5 bases and 2 bases, there was a span of 10 bases. The length of the CDR3 is 14 residues. Here the CDR3 DNA reads TGTGCCAGTAGTCGCGGGACTGCTGGAAACACCATATATTTT. This gives the protein CASSRGTAGNTIYF.

About this clone: The junction departs from germline at one end; a sequencing error may be responsible. This sample includes further DNA sequences coding for the same CDR3. The chain links TRBV30 to TRBJ2-5, with D possibly TRBD1 on 6 matching bases. The CDR3 totals 17 residues. The V gene's germline CDR1 is GTSNPN and CDR2 SVGIG (reference sequence). CDR3 amino acids: CAWSIARDTLSQETQYF. The CDR3, as DNA: TGTGCCTGGAGTATCGCCCGGGACACCTTAAGCCAAGAGACTCAGTACTTC.

This clone was seen a single time. The rearrangement uses TRBV12-5 and TRBJ1-1; possibly TRBD1 for D (5 bases). With 3 bases removed from V and 0 bases from J, the gap between germline ends came to 14 bases. CDR3 length equals 16 residues. Per germline, CDR1 LGHNT and CDR2 FRNRAP. CDR3 nucleotide sequence: TGTGCTAGTGGTTTTAGGGAAGGGGACTTGAACACTGAAGCTTTCTTT. It codes for CASGFREGDLNTEAFF. Drawing the rest from reference TRBV12-5 and TRBJ1-1, the complete variable domain is DARVTQTPRHKVTEMGQEVTMRCQPILGHNTVFWYRQTMMQGLELLAYFRNRAPLDDSGMPKDRFSAEMPDATLATLKIQPSEPRDSAVYFCASGFREGDLNTEAFFGQGTRLTVV.

This clone was picked up one time. This chain connects TRBV7-2 to TRBJ2-5; D is possibly TRBD2 (6 bases). The ends were cut back, 2 bases at V and 3 bases at J, with 19 bases in the middle. Germline-derived CDR1 and CDR2 are SGHTA and FQGNSA. CDR3 length: 17 amino acids. The CDR3 region is CASSLTRLAMTKETQYF. Here the CDR3 DNA reads TGTGCCAGCAGCTTAACTAGGCTAGCGATGACGAAAGAGACCCAGTACTTC.

A single count supports this clone. The rearrangement links TRBV5-1 to TRBJ2-5, with 12 bases lining up with TRBD2. In germline, CDR1 is SGHRS, CDR2 YFSETQ. The CDR3 runs 16 residues. Germline trimming cut 6 bases from V and 4 bases from J; bases unmatched to any gene: 10. The DNA of the CDR3 is TGCGCCAGCACAAGGACTAGCGGGACCCGAGGAGAGACCCAGTACTTC. It translates to CASTRTSGTRGETQYF.

V gene TRBV21-1 combines with J gene TRBJ2-1; no DNA check was done on the table's D call, TRBD2. TRBV21-1 is assigned pseudogene status. The CDR3 has 14 amino acids. CDR3 protein: CASSITKTGSRLFF. The CDR3 DNA reads as TGTGCCAGCAGCATAACAAAAACCGGGTCCCGCCTGTTCTTC.

The rearrangement joins TRBV7-2 to TRBJ1-1; a weak D match, TRBD1 (5 bases). Germline CDR1 is SGHTA and CDR2 is FQGNSA. The CDR3 has 13 amino acids. Trimming removed 2 bases at V and 3 bases at J, with 7 bases between. DNA for the CDR3: TGTGCCAGCAGCTTACGCAGGGACACTGAAGCTTTCTTT. This gives the protein CASSLRRDTEAFF.

The genes are TRBV19 and TRBJ1-1, with TRBD1 matching 7 bases. This CDR3 is built from 14 residues. Germline CDR1 reads LNHDA; CDR2 reads SQIVND (reference sequence). After removal of 11 bases from V and 3 bases from J, the junction contained 12 bases not matched to a gene. CDR3 amino acids: CASRLRGAYTEAFF. DNA for the CDR3: TGTGCCTCCAGACTCAGGGGGGCGTACACTGAAGCTTTCTTT.

This chain joins TRBV6-1 and TRBJ1-1; D may be TRBD1 (5 bases). Germline lookup yields CDR1 MNHNS and CDR2 SASEGT. Trimming shortened V by 3 bases and J by 5 bases, and 16 bases separated the two germline ends. This CDR3 has 15 amino acids. CDR3 region: CASSDFGGGVTEAFF. As DNA, the CDR3 is TGTGCCAGCAGTGATTTCGGGGGGGGAGTGACTGAAGCTTTCTTT.

The chain uses TRBV28 and TRBJ1-1; 7 nucleotides line up with TRBD1. J gave up 1 base and V 5 bases, and 7 bases lay outside the gene matches. Germline CDR1 is MDHEN and CDR2 is SYDVKM. The CDR3 contains 15 residues. This chain's CDR3 is CASSLPDRRNTEAFF. The CDR3 DNA reads TGTGCCAGCAGTCTGCCGGACAGGCGGAACACTGAAGCTTTCTTT.

CDR3 in amino acids: CASSLTGTRGETQYF. For the CDR3, the DNA is TGCGCCAGCAGCTTGACCGGGACTAGGGGGGAGACCCAGTACTTC. The chain recombines TRBV5-1 with TRBJ2-5, with TRBD2 matching 8 bases. CDR3 length: 15 amino acids. The germline V gene encodes CDR1 SGHRS and CDR2 YFSETQ. The ends lost 1 base at V and 5 bases at J; junction bases unmatched: 7. The entire variable domain, with the rest obtained from reference TRBV5-1 and TRBJ2-5, is as follows: KAGVTQTPRYLIKTRGQQVTLSCSPISGHRSVSWYQQTPGQGLQFLFEYFSETQRNKGNFPGRFSGRQFSNSRSEMNVSTLELGDSALYLCASSLTGTRGETQYFGPGTRLLVL.

The V gene is TRBV18, the J gene TRBJ1-2; D not certain. The germline gives CDR1 KGHSH, CDR2 LQKENI. The CDR3 spans 15 residues. V lost 6 bases and J 0 bases, leaving 14 bases between the germline ends. CDR3 region: CASSPRQEANYGYTF. The CDR3 DNA sequence: TGTGCCAGCTCCCCCAGACAAGAAGCTAACTATGGCTACACCTTC.

The chain joins TRBV19 to TRBJ1-5; D may be TRBD1 (5 bases). Looked up from germline, CDR1 is LNHDA and CDR2 is SQIVND (reference sequence). V lost 3 bases and J lost 3, with 9 bases in between. This CDR3 comprises 14 residues. The CDR3 here is CASSMGPNNQPQHF. The CDR3, as DNA: TGTGCCAGTAGTATGGGGCCGAACAATCAGCCCCAGCATTTT.

J is TRBJ1-1 and V is TRBV21-1; no check of the table's D call, TRBD1, against the DNA was made. TRBV21-1 has pseudogene status. The CDR3 has 19 residues. Written as DNA, the CDR3 is TGTGCCAGCAGCAAAGTCCCAAGGGGGACAGGGGGCTCGTACACTGAAGCTTTCTTT. Protein sequence: CASSKVPRGTGGSYTEAFF.

This chain links TRBV19 with TRBJ2-5; TRBD1 is a possible D gene (5 bases). V lost 5 bases, J lost 5 bases, and 12 bases lay in between. The CDR3 is 13 residues long. Germline loops: CDR1 LNHDA, CDR2 SQIVND (reference sequence). The CDR3, as DNA: TGTGCCAGTAGTGCACAACAGGAGGAGACCCAGTACTTC. It is translated as CASSAQQEETQYF. The full variable domain, with the rest looked up from reference TRBV19 and TRBJ2-5, is DGGITQSPKYLFRKEGQNVTLSCEQNLNHDAMYWYRQDPGQGLRLIYYSQIVNDFQKGDIAEGYSVSREKKESFPLTVTSAQKNPTAFYLCASSAQQEETQYFGPGTRLLVL.

The V gene is TRBV5-4, the J gene TRBJ1-5; 7 nucleotides agree with TRBD1. Germline CDR1 and CDR2: SGHNT and YYREEE (reference sequence). The CDR3 loop spans 13 amino acids. The ends lost 4 bases at V and 4 bases at J; junction bases unmatched: 2. In DNA form, the CDR3 reads TGTGCCAGCAGCCTACAGGGGAATCAGCCCCAGCATTTT. Translation gives CASSLQGNQPQHF.

The J gene is TRBJ1-3, the V gene TRBV11-3; 7 bases align to TRBD1. There are 17 residues in the CDR3. Germline V gives CDR1 SGHNT, CDR2 YENEEA. V shed 4 bases, J shed 0 bases, and the junction held 9 bases outside the gene matches. The CDR3 loop reads CASSYESGQYSGNTIYF. The CDR3 DNA follows: TGTGCCAGCAGCTACGAATCGGGACAGTACTCTGGAAACACCATATATTTT.

This chain connects TRBV5-4 to TRBJ2-1; 9 positions agree with TRBD1. From germline, CDR1 is SGHNT and CDR2 YYREEE (reference sequence). The CDR3 extends over 16 amino acids. J was trimmed by 7 bases and V by 4 bases; bases with no gene match: 12. The CDR3 DNA reads TGTGCCAGCAGCGACGGGCCGGGACAGGGCAGAAATGAGCAGTTCTTC. It yields the protein CASSDGPGQGRNEQFF. Supplemented by reference TRBV5-4 and TRBJ2-1, the full variable domain reads ETGVTQSPTHLIKTRGQQVTLRCSSQSGHNTVSWYQQALGQGPQFIFQYYREEENGRGNFPPRFSGLQFPNYSSELNVNALELDDSALYLCASSDGPGQGRNEQFFGPGTRLTVL.

The chain couples TRBV7-8 to TRBJ2-2; 10 bases fit TRBD2. Trimming cost V 5 bases and J 6 bases; bases outside gene matches: 12. The CDR3 is made up of 17 amino acids. The V gene's germline CDR1 is SGHVS and CDR2 FQNEAQ. This CDR3 is CASSMQGLAGVAGELFF. CDR3 DNA: TGTGCCAGCAGCATGCAAGGCCTAGCGGGAGTCGCCGGGGAGCTGTTTTTT.

The V call is TRBV18, the J call TRBJ1-4, with 8 nucleotides matching TRBD1. The germline V gene encodes CDR1 KGHSH and CDR2 LQKENI. V trimming: 4 bases; J trimming: 8 bases; junction bases outside the gene matches: 9. The CDR3 has 15 amino acids. This CDR3 is CASSRSGQGGEKLFF. In DNA, the CDR3 is TGTGCCAGCTCACGCAGTGGACAGGGCGGCGAAAAACTGTTTTTT.

The chain employs TRBV30 and TRBJ1-5; possibly TRBD1 for D (5 bases). Germline V gene sequence: CDR1 GTSNPN, CDR2 SVGIG (reference sequence). With 0 bases removed from V and 6 bases from J, the gap between germline ends came to 9 bases. This CDR3 has 13 amino acids. CDR3 amino acids: CAWSVMGGQPQHF. CDR3 coding DNA: TGTGCCTGGAGTGTAATGGGGGGTCAGCCCCAGCATTTT.